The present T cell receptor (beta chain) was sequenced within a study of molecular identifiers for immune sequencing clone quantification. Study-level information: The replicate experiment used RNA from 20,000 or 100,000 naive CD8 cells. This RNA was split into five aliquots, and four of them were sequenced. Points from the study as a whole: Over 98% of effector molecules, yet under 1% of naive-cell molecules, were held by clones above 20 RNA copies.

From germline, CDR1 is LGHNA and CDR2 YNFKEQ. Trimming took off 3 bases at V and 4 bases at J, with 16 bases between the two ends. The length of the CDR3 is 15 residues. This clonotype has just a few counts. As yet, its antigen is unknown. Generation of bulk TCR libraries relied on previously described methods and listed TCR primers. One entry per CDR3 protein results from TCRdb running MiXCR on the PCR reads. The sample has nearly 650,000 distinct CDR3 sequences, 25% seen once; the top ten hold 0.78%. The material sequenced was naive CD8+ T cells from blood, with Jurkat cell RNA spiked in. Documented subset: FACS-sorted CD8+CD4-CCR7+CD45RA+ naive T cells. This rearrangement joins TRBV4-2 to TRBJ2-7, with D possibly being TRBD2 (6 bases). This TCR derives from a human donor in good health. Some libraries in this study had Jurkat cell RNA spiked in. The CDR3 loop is CASSHTPGERYEQYF. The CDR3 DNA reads TGTGCCAGCAGCCATACCCCGGGGGAACGTTACGAGCAGTACTTC.